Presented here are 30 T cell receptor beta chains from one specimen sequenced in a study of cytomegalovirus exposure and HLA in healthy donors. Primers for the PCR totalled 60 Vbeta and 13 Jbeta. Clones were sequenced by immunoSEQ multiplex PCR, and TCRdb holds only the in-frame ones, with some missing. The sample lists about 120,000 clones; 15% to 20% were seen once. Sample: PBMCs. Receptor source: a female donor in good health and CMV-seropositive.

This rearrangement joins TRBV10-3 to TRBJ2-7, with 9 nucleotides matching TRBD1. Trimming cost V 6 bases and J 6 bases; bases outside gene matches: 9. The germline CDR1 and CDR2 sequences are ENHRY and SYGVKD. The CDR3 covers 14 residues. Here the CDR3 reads CAISPGQGPAEQYF. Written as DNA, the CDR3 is TGTGCCATCAGCCCGGGACAGGGCCCTGCCGAGCAGTACTTC.

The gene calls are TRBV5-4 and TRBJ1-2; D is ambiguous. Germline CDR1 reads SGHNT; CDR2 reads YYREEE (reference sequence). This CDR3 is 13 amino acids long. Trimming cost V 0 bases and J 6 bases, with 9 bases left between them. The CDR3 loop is CASSLELPDGYTF. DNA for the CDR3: TGTGCCAGCAGCTTGGAGCTTCCGGATGGCTACACCTTC. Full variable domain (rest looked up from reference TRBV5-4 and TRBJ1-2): ETGVTQSPTHLIKTRGQQVTLRCSSQSGHNTVSWYQQALGQGPQFIFQYYREEENGRGNFPPRFSGLQFPNYSSELNVNALELDDSALYLCASSLELPDGYTFGSGTRLTVV.

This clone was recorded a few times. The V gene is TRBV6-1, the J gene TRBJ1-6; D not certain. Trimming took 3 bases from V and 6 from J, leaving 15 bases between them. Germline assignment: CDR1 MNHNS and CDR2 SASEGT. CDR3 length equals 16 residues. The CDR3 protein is CASSEVWSPSNSPLHF. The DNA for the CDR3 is TGTGCCAGCAGTGAGGTTTGGAGCCCCTCTAATTCACCCCTCCACTTT.

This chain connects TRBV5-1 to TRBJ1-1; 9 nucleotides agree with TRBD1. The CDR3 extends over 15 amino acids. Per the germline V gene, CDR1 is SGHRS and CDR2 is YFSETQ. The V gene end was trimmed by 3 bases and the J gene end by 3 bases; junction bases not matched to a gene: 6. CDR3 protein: CASSYLQGAHTEAFF. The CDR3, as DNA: TGCGCCAGCAGCTACCTACAGGGGGCACACACTGAAGCTTTCTTT.

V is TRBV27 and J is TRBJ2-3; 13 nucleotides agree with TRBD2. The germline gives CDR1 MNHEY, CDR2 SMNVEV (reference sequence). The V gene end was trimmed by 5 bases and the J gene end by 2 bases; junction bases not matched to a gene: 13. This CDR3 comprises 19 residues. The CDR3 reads CASSELAGGPMGYTDTQYF. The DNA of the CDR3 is TGTGCCAGCAGTGAACTAGCGGGAGGGCCAATGGGGTACACAGATACGCAGTATTTT.

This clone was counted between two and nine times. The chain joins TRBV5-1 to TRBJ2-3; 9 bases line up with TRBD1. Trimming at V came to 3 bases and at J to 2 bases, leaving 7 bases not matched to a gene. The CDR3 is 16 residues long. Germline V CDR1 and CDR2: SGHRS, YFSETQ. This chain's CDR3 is CASSYPTGGNTDTQYF. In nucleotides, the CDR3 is TGCGCCAGCAGCTACCCGACAGGGGGTAACACAGATACGCAGTATTTT. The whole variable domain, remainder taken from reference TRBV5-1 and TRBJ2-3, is KAGVTQTPRYLIKTRGQQVTLSCSPISGHRSVSWYQQTPGQGLQFLFEYFSETQRNKGNFPGRFSGRQFSNSRSEMNVSTLELGDSALYLCASSYPTGGNTDTQYFGPGTRLTVL.

CDR3 residues: CASSHYGAGPNEQYF. For the CDR3, the DNA is TGTGCCAGCAGTCATTATGGGGCGGGGCCTAACGAGCAGTACTTC. V gene TRBV27 combines with J gene TRBJ2-7, with a tentative D call TRBD2 (6 bases). The CDR3 has 15 residues. V was shortened by 5 bases and J by 5 bases, with 19 bases between the two germline ends. Germline CDR1 MNHEY, CDR2 SMNVEV (reference sequence).

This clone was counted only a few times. The CDR3 reads CASKEQGFRQPQHF. DNA for the CDR3: TGTGCCAGCAAAGAACAGGGTTTCAGGCAGCCCCAGCATTTT. J is TRBJ1-5 and V is TRBV28; tentative D call: TRBD1 (6 bases). The germline gives CDR1 MDHEN, CDR2 SYDVKM. CDR3 size: 14 residues. V lost 7 bases and J 7 bases, leaving 17 bases between the germline ends.

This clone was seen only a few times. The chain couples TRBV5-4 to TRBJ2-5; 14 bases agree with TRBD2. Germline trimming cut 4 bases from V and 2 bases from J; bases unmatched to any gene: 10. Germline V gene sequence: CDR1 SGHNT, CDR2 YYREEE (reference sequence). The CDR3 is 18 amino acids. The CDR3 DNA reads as TGTGCCAGCAGCATAGGAGGACTAGCGGGGGGTCCTCAAGAGACCCAGTACTTC. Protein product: CASSIGGLAGGPQETQYF.

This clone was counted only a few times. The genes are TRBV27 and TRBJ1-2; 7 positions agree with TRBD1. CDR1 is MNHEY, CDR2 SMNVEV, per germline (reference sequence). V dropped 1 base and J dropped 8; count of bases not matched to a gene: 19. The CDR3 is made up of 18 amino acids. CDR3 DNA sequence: TGTGCCAGCAGTTTATGGGGCAGGGGGGCCCAACCTACACACGGCTACACCTTC. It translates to CASSLWGRGAQPTHGYTF.

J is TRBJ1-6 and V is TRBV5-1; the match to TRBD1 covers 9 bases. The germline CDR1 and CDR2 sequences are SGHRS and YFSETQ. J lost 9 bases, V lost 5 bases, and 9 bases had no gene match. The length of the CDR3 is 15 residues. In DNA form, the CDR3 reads TGCGCCAGCAGTTATTCGGGACAGGGAGCTTCACCCCTCCACTTT. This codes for CASSYSGQGASPLHF.

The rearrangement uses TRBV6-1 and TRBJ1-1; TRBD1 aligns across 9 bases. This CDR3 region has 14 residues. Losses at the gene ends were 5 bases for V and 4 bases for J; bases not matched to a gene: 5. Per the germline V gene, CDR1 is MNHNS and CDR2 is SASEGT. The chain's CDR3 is CASSKTGGRTEAFF. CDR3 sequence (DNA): TGTGCCAGCAGTAAAACAGGGGGCCGCACTGAAGCTTTCTTT.

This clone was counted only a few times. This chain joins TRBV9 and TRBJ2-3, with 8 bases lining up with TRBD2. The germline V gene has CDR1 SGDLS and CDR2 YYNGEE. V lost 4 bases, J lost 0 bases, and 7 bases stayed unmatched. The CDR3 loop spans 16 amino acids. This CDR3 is CASSHISGTSTDTQYF. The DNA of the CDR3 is TGTGCCAGCAGCCACATTAGCGGGACTAGCACAGATACGCAGTATTTT.

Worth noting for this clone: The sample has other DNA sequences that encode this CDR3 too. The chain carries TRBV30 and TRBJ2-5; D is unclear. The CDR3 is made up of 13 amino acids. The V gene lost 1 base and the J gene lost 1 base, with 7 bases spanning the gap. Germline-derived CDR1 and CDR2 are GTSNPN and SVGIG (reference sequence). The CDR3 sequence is CAWSGQVQETQYF. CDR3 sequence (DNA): TGTGCCTGGAGTGGGCAGGTCCAAGAGACCCAGTACTTC.

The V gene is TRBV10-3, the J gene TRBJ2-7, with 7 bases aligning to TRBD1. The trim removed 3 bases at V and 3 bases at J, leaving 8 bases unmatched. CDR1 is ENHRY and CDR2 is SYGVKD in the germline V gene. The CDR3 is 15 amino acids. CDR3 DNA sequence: TGTGCCATCAGTGAACCGGGACAGACGATCTACGAGCAGTACTTC. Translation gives CAISEPGQTIYEQYF.

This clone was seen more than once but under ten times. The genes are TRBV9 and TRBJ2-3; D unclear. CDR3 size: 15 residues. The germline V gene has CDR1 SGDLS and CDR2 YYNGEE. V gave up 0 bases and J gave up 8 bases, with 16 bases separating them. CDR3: CASSVERSYMTTQYF. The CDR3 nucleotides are TGTGCCAGCAGCGTAGAGAGGTCGTACATGACTACGCAGTATTTT.

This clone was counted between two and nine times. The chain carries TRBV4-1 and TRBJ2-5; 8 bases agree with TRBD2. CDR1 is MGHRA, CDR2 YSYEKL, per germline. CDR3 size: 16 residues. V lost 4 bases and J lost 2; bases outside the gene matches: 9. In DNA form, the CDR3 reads TGCGCCAGCAGCCCAAGAGGGACTAGTCCACAAGAGACCCAGTACTTC. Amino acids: CASSPRGTSPQETQYF.

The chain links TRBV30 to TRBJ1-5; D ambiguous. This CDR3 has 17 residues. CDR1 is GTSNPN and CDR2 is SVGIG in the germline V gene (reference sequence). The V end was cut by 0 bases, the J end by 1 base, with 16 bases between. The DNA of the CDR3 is TGTGCCTGGAGTGTAGGGAGGGAGACGTTAAGCAATCAGCCCCAGCATTTT. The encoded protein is CAWSVGRETLSNQPQHF.

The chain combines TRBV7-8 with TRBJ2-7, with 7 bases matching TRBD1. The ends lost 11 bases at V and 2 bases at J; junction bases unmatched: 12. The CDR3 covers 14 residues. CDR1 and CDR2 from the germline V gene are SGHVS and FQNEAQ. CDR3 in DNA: TGTGCCTCCCACAACAGGGGAAACGCCTACGAGCAGTACTTC. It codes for CASHNRGNAYEQYF.

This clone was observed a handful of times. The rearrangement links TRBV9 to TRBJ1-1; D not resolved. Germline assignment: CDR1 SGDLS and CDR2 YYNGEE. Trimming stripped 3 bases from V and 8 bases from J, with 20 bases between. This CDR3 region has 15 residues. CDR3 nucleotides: TGTGCCAGCAGCGCCTCGTCCGGATTTTCGCGGGAAGCTTTCTTT. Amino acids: CASSASSGFSREAFF.

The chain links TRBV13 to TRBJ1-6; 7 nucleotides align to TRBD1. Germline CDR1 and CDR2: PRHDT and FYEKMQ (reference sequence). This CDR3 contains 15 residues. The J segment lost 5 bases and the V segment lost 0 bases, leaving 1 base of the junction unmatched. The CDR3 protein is CASSLGDRDNSPLHF. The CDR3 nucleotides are TGTGCCAGCAGCTTAGGAGACAGGGATAATTCACCCCTCCACTTT.

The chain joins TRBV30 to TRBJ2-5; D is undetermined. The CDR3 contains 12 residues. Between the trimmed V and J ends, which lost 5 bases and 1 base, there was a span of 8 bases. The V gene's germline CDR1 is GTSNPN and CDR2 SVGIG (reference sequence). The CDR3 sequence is CAWDMSQETQYF. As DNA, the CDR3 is TGTGCCTGGGACATGAGCCAAGAGACCCAGTACTTC.

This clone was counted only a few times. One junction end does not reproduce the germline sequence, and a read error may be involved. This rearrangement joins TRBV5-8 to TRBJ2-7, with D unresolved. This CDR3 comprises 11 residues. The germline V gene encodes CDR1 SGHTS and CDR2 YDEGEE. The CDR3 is CASSLERKYHF. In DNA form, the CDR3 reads TGTGCCAGCAGCTTGGAGAGGAAGTACCACTTC.

DNA for the CDR3: TGTGCCAGCAGCTTGTACTCTGGTCAGGGCGACTACGAGCAGTACTTC. Residues: CASSLYSGQGDYEQYF. The genes are TRBV5-4 and TRBJ2-7; D possibly corresponds to TRBD1 (5 bases). Per germline, CDR1 SGHNT and CDR2 YYREEE (reference sequence). The CDR3 has 16 amino acids. The V gene lost 1 base and the J gene lost 3 bases, with 17 bases spanning the gap.

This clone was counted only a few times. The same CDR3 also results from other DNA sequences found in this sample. The CDR3 loop is CASSPGTGNEKLFF. CDR3 nucleotide sequence: TGTGCCAGCAGCCCGGGGACAGGAAATGAAAAACTGTTTTTT. This chain connects TRBV7-9 to TRBJ1-4; TRBD1 aligns across 8 bases. The ends lost 5 bases at V and 5 bases at J; junction bases unmatched: 4. Germline loops: CDR1 SEHNR, CDR2 FQNEAQ (reference sequence). This CDR3 has 14 residues.

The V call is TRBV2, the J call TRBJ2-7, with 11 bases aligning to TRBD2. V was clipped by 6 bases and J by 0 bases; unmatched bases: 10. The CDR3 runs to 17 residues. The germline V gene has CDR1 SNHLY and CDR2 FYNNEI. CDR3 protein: CASRLAGVLASSYEQYF. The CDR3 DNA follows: TGTGCCAGCAGACTAGCGGGAGTATTGGCGAGCTCCTACGAGCAGTACTTC.

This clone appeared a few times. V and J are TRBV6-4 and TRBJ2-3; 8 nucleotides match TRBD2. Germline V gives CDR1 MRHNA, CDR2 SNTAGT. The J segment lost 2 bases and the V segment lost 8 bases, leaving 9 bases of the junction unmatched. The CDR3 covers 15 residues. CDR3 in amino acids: CASSSTSVNTDTQYF. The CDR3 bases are TGTGCCAGCTCATCGACTAGCGTGAACACAGATACGCAGTATTTT.

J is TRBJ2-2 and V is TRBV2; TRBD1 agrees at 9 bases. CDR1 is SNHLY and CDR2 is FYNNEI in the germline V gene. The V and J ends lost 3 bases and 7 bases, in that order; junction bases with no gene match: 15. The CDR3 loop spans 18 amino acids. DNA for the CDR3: TGTGCCAGCAGTGATACCACAGGGGGCCCGCAAAGGGTCGGGGAGCTGTTTTTT. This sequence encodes CASSDTTGGPQRVGELFF.

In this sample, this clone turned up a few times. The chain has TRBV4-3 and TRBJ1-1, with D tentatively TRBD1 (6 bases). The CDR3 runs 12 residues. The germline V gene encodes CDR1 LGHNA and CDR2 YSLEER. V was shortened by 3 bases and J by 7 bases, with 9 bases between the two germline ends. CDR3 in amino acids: CASSHGRGEAFF. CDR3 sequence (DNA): TGCGCCAGCAGCCACGGCAGGGGTGAAGCTTTCTTT.

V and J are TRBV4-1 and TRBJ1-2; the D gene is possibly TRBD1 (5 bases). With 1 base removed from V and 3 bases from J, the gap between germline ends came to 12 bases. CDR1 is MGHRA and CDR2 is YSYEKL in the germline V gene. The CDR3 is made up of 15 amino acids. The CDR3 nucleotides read TGCGCCAGCAGCCAAGTTCCCGGGGGACACTATGGCTACACCTTC. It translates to CASSQVPGGHYGYTF.